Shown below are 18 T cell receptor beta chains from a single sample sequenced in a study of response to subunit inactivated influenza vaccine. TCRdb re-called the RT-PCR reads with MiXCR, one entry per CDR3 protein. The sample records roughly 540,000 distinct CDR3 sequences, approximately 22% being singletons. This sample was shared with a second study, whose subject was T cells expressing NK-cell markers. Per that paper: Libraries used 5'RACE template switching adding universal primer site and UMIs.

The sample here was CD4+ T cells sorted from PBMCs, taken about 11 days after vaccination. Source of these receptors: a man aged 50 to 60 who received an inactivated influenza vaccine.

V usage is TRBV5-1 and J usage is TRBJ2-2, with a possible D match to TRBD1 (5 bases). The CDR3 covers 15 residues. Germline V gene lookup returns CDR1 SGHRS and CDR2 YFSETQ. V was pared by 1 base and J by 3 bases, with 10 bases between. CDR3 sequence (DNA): TGCGCCAGCAGCTTGAGGACATTGGACACCGGGGAGCTGTTTTTT. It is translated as CASSLRTLDTGELFF.

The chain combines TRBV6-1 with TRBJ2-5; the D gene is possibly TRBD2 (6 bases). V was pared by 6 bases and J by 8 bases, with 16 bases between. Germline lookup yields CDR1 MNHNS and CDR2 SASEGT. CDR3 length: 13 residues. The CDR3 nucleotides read TGTGCCAGCAGCCAAGTGGGGGGATTCACCCAGTACTTC. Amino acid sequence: CASSQVGGFTQYF.

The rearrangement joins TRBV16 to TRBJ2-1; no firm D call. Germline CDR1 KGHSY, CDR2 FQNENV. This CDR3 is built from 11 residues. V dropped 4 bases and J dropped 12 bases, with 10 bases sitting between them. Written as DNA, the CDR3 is TGTGCCAGCAGCCTTTTGGATGGGCAGTTCTTC. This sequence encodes CASSLLDGQFF.

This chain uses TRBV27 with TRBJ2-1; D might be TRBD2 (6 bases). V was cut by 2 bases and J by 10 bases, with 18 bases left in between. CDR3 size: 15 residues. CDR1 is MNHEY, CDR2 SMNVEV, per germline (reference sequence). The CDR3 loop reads CASSLGGRGAGEQFF. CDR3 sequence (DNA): TGTGCCAGCAGTTTAGGGGGTCGTGGGGCGGGAGAGCAGTTCTTC.

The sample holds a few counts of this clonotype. The CDR3 sequence is CASVPTGTGGYNEQFF. DNA for the CDR3: TGTGCCAGCGTCCCCACGGGGACAGGAGGCTACAATGAGCAGTTCTTC. This sequence joins TRBV11-2 and TRBJ2-1; the match to TRBD1 covers 8 bases. Per germline, CDR1 SGHAT and CDR2 FQNNGV. The CDR3 contains 16 residues. V dropped 8 bases and J dropped 3; count of bases not matched to a gene: 12.

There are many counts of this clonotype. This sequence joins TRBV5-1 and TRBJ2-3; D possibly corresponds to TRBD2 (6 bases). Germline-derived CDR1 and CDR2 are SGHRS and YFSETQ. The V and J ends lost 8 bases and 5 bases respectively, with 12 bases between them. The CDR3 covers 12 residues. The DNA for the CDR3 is TGCGCCAGTCAACTAGCTGGAGATACGCAGTATTTT. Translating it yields CASQLAGDTQYF. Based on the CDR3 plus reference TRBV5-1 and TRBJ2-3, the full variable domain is KAGVTQTPRYLIKTRGQQVTLSCSPISGHRSVSWYQQTPGQGLQFLFEYFSETQRNKGNFPGRFSGRQFSNSRSEMNVSTLELGDSALYLCASQLAGDTQYFGPGTRLTVL.

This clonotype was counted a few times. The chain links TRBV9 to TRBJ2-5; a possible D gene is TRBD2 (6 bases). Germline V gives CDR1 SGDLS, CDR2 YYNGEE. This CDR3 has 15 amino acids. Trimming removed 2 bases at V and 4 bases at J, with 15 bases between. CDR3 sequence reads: CASSVSPGESETQYF. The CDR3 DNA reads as TGTGCCAGCAGCGTCAGCCCGGGAGAATCAGAGACCCAGTACTTC.

This CDR3 is CSARERTGMRSLHF. The CDR3 region has the DNA TGCAGTGCTAGAGAAAGGACAGGGATGCGGTCCCTCCACTTT. The chain employs TRBV20-1 and TRBJ1-6, with 8 bases that match TRBD1. Trimming took 0 bases from V and 14 from J; bases not matched to a gene: 9. CDR1 and CDR2 (germline): DFQATT, SNEGSKA (reference sequence). CDR3 length equals 14 residues.

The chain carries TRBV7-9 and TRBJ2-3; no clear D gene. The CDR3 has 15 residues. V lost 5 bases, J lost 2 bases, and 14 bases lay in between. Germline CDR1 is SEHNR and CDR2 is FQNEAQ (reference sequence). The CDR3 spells CASSEGRTLTDTQYF. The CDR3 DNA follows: TGTGCCAGCAGCGAAGGCCGGACCCTCACAGATACGCAGTATTTT.

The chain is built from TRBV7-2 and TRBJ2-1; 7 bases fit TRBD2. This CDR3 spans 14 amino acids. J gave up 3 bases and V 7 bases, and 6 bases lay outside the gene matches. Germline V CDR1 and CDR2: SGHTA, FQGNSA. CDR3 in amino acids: CASTRGDLYNEQFF. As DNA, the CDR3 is TGTGCCAGCACTCGGGGGGACCTCTACAATGAGCAGTTCTTC.

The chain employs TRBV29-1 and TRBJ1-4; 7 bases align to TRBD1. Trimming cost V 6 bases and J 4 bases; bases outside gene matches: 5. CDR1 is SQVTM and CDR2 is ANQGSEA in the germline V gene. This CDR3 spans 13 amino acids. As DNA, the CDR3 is TGCAGCGTCCGGACAGGAGATAATGAAAAACTGTTTTTT. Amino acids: CSVRTGDNEKLFF.

In nucleotides, the CDR3 is TGTGCCAGCAGCTTAATGGTGGGGGGGGAGACCCAGTACTTC. The encoded protein is CASSLMVGGETQYF. The chain uses TRBV7-2 and TRBJ2-5, with TRBD2 matching 7 bases. The CDR3 totals 14 residues. The germline CDR1 and CDR2 sequences are SGHTA and FQGNSA. V dropped 2 bases and J dropped 5; count of bases not matched to a gene: 5.

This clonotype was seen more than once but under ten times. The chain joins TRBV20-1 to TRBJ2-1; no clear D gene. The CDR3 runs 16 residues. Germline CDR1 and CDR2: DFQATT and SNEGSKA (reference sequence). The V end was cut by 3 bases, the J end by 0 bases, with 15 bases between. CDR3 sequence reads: CSASELTPASYNEQFF. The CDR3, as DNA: TGCAGTGCTAGCGAGCTCACCCCGGCCTCCTACAATGAGCAGTTCTTC.

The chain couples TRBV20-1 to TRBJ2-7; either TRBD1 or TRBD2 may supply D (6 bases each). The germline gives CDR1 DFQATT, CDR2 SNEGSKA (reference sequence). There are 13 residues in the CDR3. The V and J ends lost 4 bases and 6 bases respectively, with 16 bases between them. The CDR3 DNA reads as TGCAGTGCTAATCGTCCGGGGGCGGTCGAGCAGTACTTC. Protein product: CSANRPGAVEQYF.

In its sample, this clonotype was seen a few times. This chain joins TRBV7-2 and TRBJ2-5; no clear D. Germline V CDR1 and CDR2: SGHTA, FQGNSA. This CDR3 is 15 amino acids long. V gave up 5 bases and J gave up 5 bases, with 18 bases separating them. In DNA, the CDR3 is TGTGCCAGCAGCCCTCCGGGCCGCCTAAAGGAGACCCAGTACTTC. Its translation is CASSPPGRLKETQYF.

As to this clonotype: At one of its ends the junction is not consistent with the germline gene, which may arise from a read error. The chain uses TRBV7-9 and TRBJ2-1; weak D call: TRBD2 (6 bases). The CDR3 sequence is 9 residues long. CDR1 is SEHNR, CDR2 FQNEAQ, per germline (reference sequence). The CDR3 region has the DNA TGTGCCGGGGATACTAGCAGCGGCTTC. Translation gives CAGDTSSGF. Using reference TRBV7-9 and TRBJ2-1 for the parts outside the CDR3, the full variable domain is DTGVSQNPRHKITKRGQNVTFRCDPISEHNRLYWYRQTLGQGPEFLTYFQNEAQLEKSRLLSDRFSAERPKGSFSTLEIQRTEQGDSAMYLCAGDTSSGFGPGTRLTVL.

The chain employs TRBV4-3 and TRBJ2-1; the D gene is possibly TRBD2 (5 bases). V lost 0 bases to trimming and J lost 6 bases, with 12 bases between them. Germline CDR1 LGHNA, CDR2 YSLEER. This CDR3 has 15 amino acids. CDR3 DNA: TGCGCCAGCAGCCAAGATAGCGATCGCCTCAATGAGCAGTTCTTC. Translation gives CASSQDSDRLNEQFF.

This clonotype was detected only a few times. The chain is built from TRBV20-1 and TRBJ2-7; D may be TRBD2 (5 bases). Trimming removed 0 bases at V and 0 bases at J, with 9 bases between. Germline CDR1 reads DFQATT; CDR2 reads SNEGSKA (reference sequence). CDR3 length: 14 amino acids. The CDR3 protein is CSARDEGTSYEQYF. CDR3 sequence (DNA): TGCAGTGCTAGAGATGAGGGCACCTCCTACGAGCAGTACTTC.